The clone carrying this T cell receptor beta chain has a single count. The data originate from a study of control samples from healthy donors and cancer patients. Trimming took 1 base from V and 2 from J; bases not matched to a gene: 4. CDR3 length: 16 amino acids. The V gene's germline CDR1 is SGHVS and CDR2 FNYEAQ. Using immunoSEQ multiplex PCR, the repertoire was profiled, and TCRdb retains in-frame clones only, with some absent. Among 40,000 to 65,000 clones listed, approximately 90% were seen once. The V and J genes are TRBV7-6 and TRBJ2-1, with 8 bases matching TRBD2. The sample comprised PBMCs. The TCR originated in a man aged 60-69 years with head and neck cancer. CDR3: CASSLGGGGTYNEQFF. The CDR3 region has the DNA TGTGCCAGCAGCTTAGGGGGCGGGGGGACCTACAATGAGCAGTTCTTC.